A selection of T cell receptor beta chains follows, all from one sample in a study of response to subunit inactivated influenza vaccine. TCRdb re-called the RT-PCR reads through MiXCR, storing one row per CDR3 protein. The profile covers some 570,000 distinct CDR3 sequences, with roughly 12% appearing a single time and approximately 10% taken by the ten largest. The sample also formed part of further work on T cells expressing NK-cell markers.

The input for sequencing was PBMCs from blood, taken on the day of vaccination. Source of these receptors: a man aged 45-65 years who received an inactivated influenza vaccine. Each CDR3 is given with its conserved first and last residue. D genes are given only for firm matches. Only some rows state a clone size, as once, few, many or a class for expanded clones.

j_call v_call clone_size d_call cdr3_nt cdr3_aa
TRBJ2-6 TRBV29-1 few NA TGCAGCGCATTACAGGGATCTGGGGCCAACGTCCTGACTTTC CSALQGSGANVLTF
TRBJ1-4 TRBV4-1 few NA TGCGCCAGCAGCCAAGATTGGGCACTAAAACTGTTTTTT CASSQDWALKLFF
TRBJ2-7 TRBV10-3 few NA TGTGCCATCAGCGGACAAACCCACGAGCAGTACTTC CAISGQTHEQYF
TRBJ1-2 TRBV12-3/TRBV12-4 few NA TGTGCCAGCAGTTTAAAGGGCGCCTCTAACTATGGCTACACCTTC CASSLKGASNYGYTF
TRBJ1-5 TRBV5-1 few NA TGCGCCAGCATCCTCTCCGGGGGGCCTGATCAGCCCCAGCATTTT CASILSGGPDQPQHF
TRBJ2-7 TRBV15 few NA TGTGCCACCAGCAGAGTAGAGAAACCCTACGAGCAGTACTTC CATSRVEKPYEQYF
TRBJ2-5 TRBV5-1 NA TRBD1 TGCGCCAGCAGCTTTAGCGCGAACAGGGGACACGAGACCCAGTACTTC CASSFSANRGHETQYF
TRBJ2-7 TRBV5-1 many TRBD1 TGCGCCAGCAGCCCGAGGACAGGGAGTCTCTACGAGCAGTACTTC CASSPRTGSLYEQYF
TRBJ2-1 TRBV7-2 NA TRBD2 TGTGCCAGCAGCTTAGCGCCGGAGGGCGGGGGTGAGTTCTTC CASSLAPEGGGEFF
TRBJ2-5 TRBV7-9 few TRBD2 TGTGCCATCCCCCGCACTAGCGGGGGGGCGGTGACCCAGTACTTC CAIPRTSGGAVTQYF
TRBJ2-7 TRBV7-6 few TRBD1 TGTGCCAGCAGCTTGTCTGACAGGGACTACGAGCAGTACTTC CASSLSDRDYEQYF
TRBJ2-7 TRBV3-1 NA NA TGTGCCAGCAGCCAAGACTTGGGGAGGACCTACGAGCAGTACTTC CASSQDLGRTYEQYF
TRBJ2-5 TRBV28 many TRBD2 TGTGCCAGCAGTTTCACTAGCGGGATAAAAGAGACCCAGTACTTC CASSFTSGIKETQYF
TRBJ2-1 TRBV7-2 many NA TGTGCCAGCAGTTCTAATTTCGGGGTAGCCAATGAGCAGTTCTTC CASSSNFGVANEQFF
TRBJ2-5 TRBV5-1 few TRBD1 TGCGCCAGCAGCTTGGAGAGGGGGCGAGTTGAGACCCAGTACTTC CASSLERGRVETQYF
TRBJ1-5 TRBV12-3/TRBV12-4 few NA TGTGCCAGCAGTTTTCGGTTTGGGGGGAATCAGCCCCAGCATTTT CASSFRFGGNQPQHF
TRBJ2-1 TRBV6-2/TRBV6-3 many TRBD2 TGTGCCAGCAGTTACGGGCTAGCGGGAGGGTACAATGAGCAGTTCTTC CASSYGLAGGYNEQFF